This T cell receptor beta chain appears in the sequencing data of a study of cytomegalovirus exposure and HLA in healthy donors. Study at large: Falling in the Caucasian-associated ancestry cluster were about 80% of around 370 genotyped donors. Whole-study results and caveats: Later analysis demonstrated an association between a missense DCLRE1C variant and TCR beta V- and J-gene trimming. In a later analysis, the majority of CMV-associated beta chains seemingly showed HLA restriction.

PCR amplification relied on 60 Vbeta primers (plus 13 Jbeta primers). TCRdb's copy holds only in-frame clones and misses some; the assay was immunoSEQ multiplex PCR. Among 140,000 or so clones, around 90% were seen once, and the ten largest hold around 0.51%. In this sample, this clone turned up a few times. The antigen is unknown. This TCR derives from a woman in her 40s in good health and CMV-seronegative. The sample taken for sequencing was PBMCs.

The CDR3 nucleotides are TGTGCCAGCAGTTACTCGGTCACTGGGAGCACTGAAGCTTTCTTT. It specifies CASSYSVTGSTEAFF. The chain links TRBV6-5 to TRBJ1-1; no reliable D call. V was shortened by 0 bases and J by 4 bases, with 12 bases between the two germline ends. Germline-derived CDR1 and CDR2 are MNHEY and SVGAGI. This CDR3 has 15 amino acids.